This T cell receptor beta chain emerged from a study of CD4 T cells in relation to SARS-CoV-2 and coronaviruses. Background on the study: PBMCs were cultured with antigen for roughly 11 days before TCR beta sequencing.

CDR3 length: 17 residues. Losses at the gene ends were 3 bases for V and 1 base for J; bases not matched to a gene: 11. The germline V gene encodes CDR1 ENHRY and CDR2 SYGVKD. CD4+ T cells from unexposed donors were obtained before the COVID-19 pandemic (2011-2018). After ten to eleven days of culture, CD4+ T cells were isolated. Unexposed-donor CD4+ T cells were probed with SARS-CoV-2 S/N and four cold-coronavirus spikes, cells permitting. Sequenced by immunoSEQ multiplex PCR; TCRdb stores in-frame clones only, minus some. The sample carries tens of thousands of clones, roughly 73% recorded once. Comments on this clone: Its antigen is currently unknown.

The source of this sequence is a human donor in good health. This chain uses TRBV10-3 with TRBJ2-7; 8 bases fit TRBD2. The sequenced sample consisted of CD4+ T cells from PBMCs, cultured in vitro. CDR3 protein: CAISDRTGGAFSYEQYF. CDR3 sequence (DNA): TGTGCCATCAGTGATAGAACGGGGGGGGCATTTTCCTACGAGCAGTACTTC.